The T cell receptor (beta chain) under discussion was sequenced for a study of T cells in Graves' hyperthyroidism and ophthalmopathy (dated by TCRdb to about 2019). Some background on the complete study: Peripheral blood was collected at initial diagnosis, before any treatment. TCR V-J signatures able to tell the groups apart were searched for in a discovery cohort of more than 90 patients, of whom under 45 had Graves' ophthalmopathy and 55 to 60 had stable Graves' hyperthyroidism. An independent validation cohort of 18 to 20 hyperthyroidism patients and 17 patients who later progressed to ophthalmopathy tested prospective prediction of ophthalmopathy. The 100 discovery patients were randomly split 7:3 into training and test sets. The study also compared thyroid tissue and blood T-cell repertoires from roughly six Graves' hyperthyroidism patients. After sampling, hyperthyroidism patients received methimazole starting at 30 mg daily, and ophthalmopathy patients received high-dose intravenous methylprednisolone. The paper reports TCR Vbeta CDR3 sequencing of 140 or so peripheral blood samples: 43 ophthalmopathy, under 85 hyperthyroidism and about 17 progressor patients.

This clonotype occurred many times. Its antigen specificity is not known. Qualities for individual bases were not recorded, and no much larger clone is one base off. Ophthalmopathy patients had moderately to severely active disease, Clinical Activity Score of at least 3, NOSPECS grade of at least 4, and duration under 3 months. Exclusion was applied to patients with uncontrolled infections, other autoimmune diseases, pregnancy or lactation. Diagnoses were established on the basis of clinical symptoms, serum thyroxine and TRAb, thyroid ultrasound, and orbital computed tomography. PBMCs were separated from around 9.1 ml of fresh peripheral blood using Ficoll-Paque density gradient centrifugation. Total RNA was extracted using Trizol reagent, and RNA quality was assessed on an Agilent 2100 Bioanalyzer. V is pared back by 6 bases and J by 10 bases, with 21 bases lying between the germline termini. The CDR3 starts with the cysteine, ends with the phenylalanine, and has 14 residues. The read is trimmed to its CDR3 DNA, 42 bases read in frame from base 1. From a lookup of the germline V gene, CDR1 and CDR2 are MDHEN and SYDVKM.

Broader findings and caveats from the paper: In cross-validation, a model built on a 13 V-J signature told ophthalmopathy apart from stable hyperthyroidism with less than 90% sensitivity and about 81% specificity, and in testing the same model reached 80%/75%. In validation, the model predicted progression to ophthalmopathy a median of about 5.9 months before onset, with 70% to 71% sensitivity and 72.22% specificity. Most expanded thyroid clonotypes (frequency above 0.001) were also detected in blood, suggesting blood repertoires may reflect thyroid immune responses. No statistical method was used to fix the sample size in advance, and group allocation was not hidden from the investigators.

Amplification of TCR beta CDR3 regions was carried out from RNA transcripts. The TCR CDR3 was subjected to a first round of RT-PCR using the HTBI primer set and the Qiagen OneStep RT-PCR kit. Libraries were constructed in a second round of multiplex PCR, after which size selection and purification were carried out. Paired-end sequencing of the libraries was performed with 100 bp reads on an Illumina HiSeq2000. The published analysis was carried out like this. SOAPnuke was used to process the raw data, with reads discarded if the reads contained adapters or uncalled bases, had a mean Phred below 15, or lacked an exact constant-primer or identifier match. COPE v1.2.5 was used to merge high-quality paired reads, and clonotypes were defined as unique nucleotide sequences. MiTCR v1.1 was used to align clonotypes to the IMGT TRBV, TRBD and TRBJ reference segments. Analysis was restricted to V-J combinations with a frequency above 0.0001, which covered roughly 99% of repertoires. A TCS score was defined as the ratio of F50 (clonal expansion) to E x V (chaos), with BLOSUM62-based TCRdist applied between CDR3 peptides within each V-J. Welch's t-statistics and random forest reduced fewer than 550 V-J features to some 14, which were used in a naive Bayes classifier (R e1071). Thyroid-blood repertoire similarity was quantified with the Morisita-Horn index. Using fastp trimming at Q25 and MiXCR clonotype assembly, TCRdb reanalyzed the public sequencing data and kept in-frame beta chains. Each entry is one CDR3 protein sequence, shown with its most common DNA and genes. The V and J calls shown here were made by TCRdb, not taken from the authors' results. In all, the sample holds about 610,000 distinct CDR3 sequences, and roughly 15% of those were seen once. Over 3.5% of the sample is taken by the ten largest.

Sequenced: blood. This clonotype originated in a woman between 35 and 50 years old with Graves' ophthalmopathy. The chain is encoded by TRBV28 joined to TRBJ1-1, with a weak D call of TRBD1 (5 bases match). The CDR3 amino acid sequence is: CASSGAQSILGAFF. The sequenced DNA is TGTGCCAGCAGCGGGGCGCAGAGTATTCTAGGAGCTTTCTTT.